This TCR beta chain was observed in a study of blood T cell repertoires in COVID-19. Across the whole study: Acute-phase and convalescent COVID-19 samples originated in the United States, Italy and Spain. PBMCs, B-cell-depleted T cells, or T cells provided the cDNA or gDNA that made up the material.

Germline loops: CDR1 SGHVS, CDR2 FNYEAQ. The CDR3 is 17 amino acids. With V trimmed by 5 bases and J by 4 bases, 14 bases remained unmatched. As processed by the authors: Scientists estimated how many nucleated cells there were by amplifying reference gene primers. Sequenced by immunoSEQ multiplex PCR; TCRdb stores in-frame clones only, minus some. That table is the source of V, J and clone size, and D and trimming were worked out from the DNA. In the table there are roughly 350,000 clones, 85% of which are singletons. The clonotype originates from a woman aged 18-35 years with acute or convalescent COVID-19. This chain joins TRBV7-6 and TRBJ2-3; 8 bases match TRBD2. The sequenced material came from peripheral blood. CDR3 loop: CASSDEISGKMADTQYF. The CDR3 bases are TGTGCCAGCAGCGACGAGATTAGCGGGAAGATGGCAGATACGCAGTATTTT.